A single sample is the source of the 32 T cell receptor beta chains below, sequenced in a study of response to subunit inactivated influenza vaccine (dated 2018 in TCRdb). Library preparation used RT-PCR. The run used an Illumina HiSeq 2500. TCRdb handled the public reads itself, with Q25 trimming in fastp and clone calling in MiXCR, and kept productive beta chains. Merged by CDR3 protein, the rows form single entries marked with the most common genes and DNA. The sample data list around 650,000 distinct CDR3 sequences, and around 14% of these were observed just once. The ten largest clones add up to 11% of the sample. The sequences come from PBMCs from blood, collected about 11 days after vaccination. These receptors were obtained from a man in his fifties who received an inactivated influenza vaccine. Donor details come from another sample of the same person, matched by shared clones.

In this sample, this clonotype turned up a few times. The chain has TRBV19 and TRBJ2-2; possible D gene TRBD1, 5 bases. The V end was cut by 6 bases, the J end by 7 bases, with 9 bases between. Germline values: CDR1 LNHDA, CDR2 SQIVND (reference sequence). The CDR3 extends over 12 amino acids. The DNA for the CDR3 is TGTGCCAGTAGGCGACAGTACGGGGAGCTGTTTTTT. Its protein is CASRRQYGELFF.

The chain employs TRBV4-1 and TRBJ2-7, with 7 bases that match TRBD1. CDR1 is MGHRA, CDR2 YSYEKL, per germline. There are 14 residues in the CDR3. V was pared by 3 bases and J by 3 bases, with 5 bases of the junction left unmatched. The CDR3 region has the DNA TGCGCCAGCAGCCAGCAGGACAGGCACTACGAGCAGTACTTC. This codes for CASSQQDRHYEQYF.

This clonotype was counted only a few times. The chain employs TRBV7-2 and TRBJ1-2; D may be TRBD1 (5 bases). This CDR3 is 15 amino acids long. The V gene's germline CDR1 is SGHTA and CDR2 FQGNSA. V lost 1 base to trimming and J lost 5 bases, with 14 bases between them. The CDR3 DNA reads as TGTGCCAGCAGCTTAGACCCCCCGGGGCCGTATGGCTACACCTTC. Protein product: CASSLDPPGPYGYTF.

The genes are TRBV20-1 and TRBJ2-7, with TRBD1 matching 9 bases. Germline V CDR1 and CDR2: DFQATT, SNEGSKA (reference sequence). J gave up 2 bases and V 5 bases, and 7 bases lay outside the gene matches. The CDR3 sequence is 14 residues long. The CDR3 DNA is TGCAGTGCTTCCCGGACAGGGGCACCCTACGAGCAGTACTTC. Protein sequence: CSASRTGAPYEQYF.

This clonotype was counted many times. The DNA is omitted, as the CDR3 cannot be located on it reliably, and the CDR3 follows TCRdb's listing. This chain connects TRBV29-1 to TRBJ2-2; the table's D call, TRBD1, was not checked against the DNA. Germline V gene sequence: CDR1 SQVTM, CDR2 ANQGSEA. The CDR3 has 15 amino acids, counting both end residues. Here the CDR3 reads CSVMGANFGAGELFF.

The rearrangement joins TRBV30 to TRBJ2-3; 10 bases are a match to TRBD1. Trimming cost V 5 bases and J 5 bases; bases outside gene matches: 4. This CDR3 is 13 amino acids long. Germline loops: CDR1 GTSNPN, CDR2 SVGIG (reference sequence). CDR3 in amino acids: CAWDRGLKDTQYF. DNA of the CDR3: TGTGCCTGGGACAGGGGGCTAAAAGATACGCAGTATTTT.

This clonotype was counted only a few times. J is TRBJ2-3 and V is TRBV5-1, with 9 bases matching TRBD2. Looked up from germline, CDR1 is SGHRS and CDR2 is YFSETQ. The CDR3 has 16 residues. V dropped 6 bases and J dropped 2; count of bases not matched to a gene: 10. As DNA, the CDR3 is TGCGCCAGCATGAGCATGACTAGCGGCCACACAGATACGCAGTATTTT. Amino acid sequence: CASMSMTSGHTDTQYF.

This clonotype showed up just a few times. The CDR3 DNA is TGCGCCAGCAGCCAAGTGGACAGGGAGGCCGGGGAGCTGTTTTTT. This sequence encodes CASSQVDREAGELFF. The chain carries TRBV4-1 and TRBJ2-2, with 8 bases lining up with TRBD1. Germline CDR1 MGHRA, CDR2 YSYEKL. This CDR3 comprises 15 residues. J was trimmed by 6 bases and V by 1 base; bases with no gene match: 4.

J is TRBJ1-1 and V is TRBV10-3; D not resolved. The V end lost 7 bases, the J end lost 4 bases, and 10 bases lay between the germline ends. The CDR3 runs to 12 residues. Germline V gene data show CDR1 as ENHRY and CDR2 as SYGVKD. This chain's CDR3 is CAITKYSTEAFF. In DNA, the CDR3 is TGTGCCATCACTAAATATAGCACTGAAGCTTTCTTT.

This chain connects TRBV14 to TRBJ2-1; the match to TRBD2 covers 8 bases. The V and J ends lost 3 bases and 0 bases, in that order; junction bases with no gene match: 10. There are 18 residues in the CDR3. Germline CDR1 is SGHDN and CDR2 is FVKESK. The CDR3 protein is CASSQRLTSASSYNEQFF. CDR3 bases: TGTGCCAGCAGCCAGAGACTGACTAGCGCGAGCTCCTACAATGAGCAGTTCTTC. Supplemented by reference TRBV14 and TRBJ2-1, the full variable domain reads EAGVTQFPSHSVIEKGQTVTLRCDPISGHDNLYWYRRVMGKEIKFLLHFVKESKQDESGMPNNRFLAERTGGTYSTLKVQPAELEDSGVYFCASSQRLTSASSYNEQFFGPGTRLTVL.

A word on this clonotype: Compared with germline, one end of the junction differs, possibly owing to a read error. J is TRBJ2-1 and V is TRBV20-1; D ambiguous. The CDR3 consists of 17 residues. The germline gives CDR1 DFQATT, CDR2 SNEGSKA (reference sequence). The CDR3 loop reads CGASLSAGRPMYNEQFF. The CDR3 DNA is TGCGGTGCTAGTCTCTCGGCTGGACGACCGATGTACAATGAGCAGTTCTTC.

The chain joins TRBV5-1 to TRBJ2-1, with TRBD2 identical over 8 bases. With V trimmed by 2 bases and J by 7 bases, 11 bases remained unmatched. Per the germline V gene, CDR1 is SGHRS and CDR2 is YFSETQ. The CDR3 consists of 16 residues. The CDR3 is CASSLLTSGSGNEQFF. DNA for the CDR3: TGCGCCAGCAGCTTATTAACTAGCGGAAGCGGTAATGAGCAGTTCTTC.

This clonotype appeared a few times. J is TRBJ2-3 and V is TRBV11-2; D is unclear. Germline assignment: CDR1 SGHAT and CDR2 FQNNGV. This CDR3 is 12 amino acids long. Deletions cut 1 base from V and 7 bases from J, with 6 bases between. The DNA for the CDR3 is TGTGCCAGCAGCTTAGCCAGATATACGCAGTATTTT. It yields the protein CASSLARYTQYF.

CDR3 DNA sequence: TGCAGTGCAACGCCGGGACCCGGGGGAACCTACGAGCAGTACTTC. It encodes CSATPGPGGTYEQYF. The chain joins TRBV20-1 to TRBJ2-7, with D perhaps TRBD2 (6 bases). Deletions cut 6 bases from V and 2 bases from J, with 20 bases between. The germline CDR1 and CDR2 sequences are DFQATT and SNEGSKA (reference sequence). The CDR3 extends over 15 amino acids.

This clonotype has a handful of counts. V gene TRBV5-1 combines with J gene TRBJ2-3, with D unresolved. Germline V gives CDR1 SGHRS, CDR2 YFSETQ. Trimming took 0 bases from V and 3 from J, leaving 11 bases between them. The CDR3 is 15 residues long. CDR3: CASSLGSLETDTQYF. The DNA for the CDR3 is TGCGCCAGCAGCTTGGGGTCGTTGGAGACAGATACGCAGTATTTT.

The gene calls are TRBV25-1 and TRBJ2-5; TRBD2 matches at 13 bases. V gave up 4 bases and J gave up 5 bases; unmatched junction bases: 13. CDR1 is MGHDK and CDR2 is SYGVNS in the germline V gene. This CDR3 contains 18 residues. CDR3 sequence: CASSAGTSGIGVAETQYF. CDR3 DNA: TGTGCCAGCAGTGCCGGGACTAGCGGGATTGGCGTAGCCGAGACCCAGTACTTC.

This chain links TRBV20-1 with TRBJ2-3, with TRBD1 matching over 7 bases. V dropped 3 bases and J dropped 2; count of bases not matched to a gene: 8. The CDR3 consists of 15 residues. Germline-derived CDR1 and CDR2 are DFQATT and SNEGSKA (reference sequence). Written as DNA, the CDR3 is TGCAGTGCTAGTTTGGGACAGTCTTACACAGATACGCAGTATTTT. Translation: CSASLGQSYTDTQYF.

At least ten counts were recorded for this clonotype. This sequence joins TRBV29-1 and TRBJ2-1; D ambiguous. The CDR3 totals 11 residues. The germline V gene has CDR1 SQVTM and CDR2 ANQGSEA. V lost 7 bases, J lost 6 bases, and 10 bases lay in between. Here the CDR3 reads CSADVRNEQFF. For the CDR3, the DNA is TGCAGCGCCGATGTCCGCAATGAGCAGTTCTTC.

This clonotype was seen at least ten times. The chain employs TRBV12-5 and TRBJ1-1; D uncertain. V shed 5 bases and J shed 5 bases, with 12 bases lying between them. This CDR3 spans 13 amino acids. Germline CDR1 LGHNT, CDR2 FRNRAP. The chain's CDR3 is CASGLDGWTEAFF. For the CDR3, the DNA is TGTGCTAGTGGTCTGGACGGATGGACTGAAGCTTTCTTT.

This clonotype was seen a handful of times. CDR3 sequence reads: CASSQGFRAGGFGEQYF. CDR3 nucleotides: TGTGCCAGCAGCCAAGGATTCCGAGCGGGAGGTTTTGGAGAGCAGTACTTC. V gene TRBV3-1 combines with J gene TRBJ2-7; TRBD2 matches at 9 bases. CDR1 and CDR2 (germline): LGHDT, YNNKEL (reference sequence). CDR3 length: 17 residues. The J segment lost 7 bases and the V segment lost 1 base, leaving 14 bases of the junction unmatched.

This clonotype was counted only a few times. The chain carries TRBV7-9 and TRBJ2-7; D possibly corresponds to TRBD1 (6 bases). Germline assignment: CDR1 SEHNR and CDR2 FQNEAQ (reference sequence). Trimming left V 1 base short and J 2 bases short, with 12 bases between. CDR3 size: 15 residues. This chain's CDR3 is CASSLVIGQTYEQYF. The CDR3 DNA sequence: TGTGCCAGCAGCTTAGTGATCGGACAGACCTACGAGCAGTACTTC.

J is TRBJ2-2 and V is TRBV5-1; TRBD1 is a possible D gene (5 bases). This CDR3 is 13 amino acids long. Germline assignment: CDR1 SGHRS and CDR2 YFSETQ. V dropped 4 bases and J dropped 6 bases, with 10 bases sitting between them. CDR3 region: CASSAQEAGELFF. CDR3 bases: TGCGCCAGCAGCGCACAGGAAGCCGGGGAGCTGTTTTTT.

This clonotype came up a few times. The genes are TRBV20-1 and TRBJ1-5; D is ambiguous. There are 12 residues in the CDR3. Germline CDR1 DFQATT, CDR2 SNEGSKA (reference sequence). Trimming took 1 base from V and 3 from J, leaving 4 bases between them. The DNA of the CDR3 is TGCAGTGCTAGAGGGTTCAATCAGCCCCAGCATTTT. It is translated as CSARGFNQPQHF.

V is TRBV7-2 and J is TRBJ1-6; the match to TRBD1 covers 7 bases. The CDR3 runs to 16 residues. CDR1 is SGHTA, CDR2 FQGNSA, per germline. With 0 bases clipped from V and 5 bases from J, the junction kept 4 bases outside the gene matches. DNA of the CDR3: TGTGCCAGCAGCTTAGCAGGGGGCGGACATAATTCACCCCTCCACTTT. It codes for CASSLAGGGHNSPLHF.

This clonotype appeared many times. The chain has TRBV28 and TRBJ2-3; D is uncertain. The germline gives CDR1 MDHEN, CDR2 SYDVKM. V was pared by 4 bases and J by 4 bases, with 3 bases between. This CDR3 has 11 amino acids. Here the CDR3 reads CASSYPDTQYF. In DNA form, the CDR3 reads TGTGCCAGCAGTTACCCAGATACGCAGTATTTT.

This clonotype was detected only a few times. The chain combines TRBV4-3 with TRBJ1-1; no clear D. V gave up 1 base and J gave up 4 bases, with 10 bases separating them. Germline V gives CDR1 LGHNA, CDR2 YSLEER. The CDR3 spans 14 residues. The DNA of the CDR3 is TGCGCCAGCAGCCAAGTAGGGTGGGGCACTGAAGCTTTCTTT. Translating gives CASSQVGWGTEAFF.

This clonotype was observed many times. The gene calls are TRBV7-9 and TRBJ2-5, with D maybe TRBD1 (5 bases). The CDR3 has 13 residues. Trimming pared 5 bases from V and 5 bases from J, leaving 12 bases between. The germline gives CDR1 SEHNR, CDR2 FQNEAQ (reference sequence). The chain's CDR3 is CASSPDSPETQYF. The CDR3 coding sequence is TGTGCCAGCAGCCCTGACAGCCCCGAGACCCAGTACTTC.

V gene TRBV15 combines with J gene TRBJ2-7, with TRBD2 as a possible D gene (6 bases). This CDR3 contains 15 residues. CDR1 LNHNV and CDR2 YYDKDF come from the germline V gene (reference sequence). V gave up 5 bases and J gave up 0 bases, with 14 bases separating them. In nucleotides, the CDR3 is TGTGCCACCAGCCCTGAGGCGGGAAGCTCCTACGAGCAGTACTTC. Translation gives CATSPEAGSSYEQYF.

The chain combines TRBV11-2 with TRBJ2-5; 8 nucleotides agree with TRBD2. V trimming: 2 bases; J trimming: 4 bases; junction bases outside the gene matches: 6. Germline CDR1 is SGHAT and CDR2 is FQNNGV. This CDR3 spans 15 amino acids. The CDR3 DNA is TGTGCCAGCAGCTTACGCGGGGGGTTTGGAGAGACCCAGTACTTC. Amino acids: CASSLRGGFGETQYF.

The chain employs TRBV7-8 and TRBJ1-6; D is undetermined. The CDR3 sequence is 15 residues long. Germline V gives CDR1 SGHVS, CDR2 FQNEAQ. Trimming removed 4 bases at V and 5 bases at J, with 12 bases between. CDR3 protein: CASSSDRGDNSPLHF. The CDR3 DNA reads TGTGCCAGCAGCTCGGACCGCGGAGATAATTCACCCCTCCACTTT.

The chain carries TRBV10-3 and TRBJ1-3; D remains unclear. Deletions cut 6 bases from V and 0 bases from J, with 9 bases between. The CDR3 sequence is 14 residues long. Germline lookup yields CDR1 ENHRY and CDR2 SYGVKD. CDR3 DNA sequence: TGTGCCATCAGATCCGACAACTCTGGAAACACCATATATTTT. It encodes CAIRSDNSGNTIYF.

This clonotype was seen repeatedly, ten times or more. The chain uses TRBV7-2 and TRBJ1-1; no clear D gene. The CDR3 is 14 residues long. The V gene lost 3 bases and the J gene lost 4 bases, with 12 bases spanning the gap. Germline CDR1 is SGHTA and CDR2 is FQGNSA. The chain's CDR3 is CASSFTRVGTEAFF. CDR3 DNA: TGTGCCAGCAGCTTTACAAGGGTAGGCACTGAAGCTTTCTTT.